This paragraph reports one TCR beta chain. Unmatched junction bases numbered 5, after V lost 3 bases and J lost 5 bases. This CDR3 spans 15 amino acids. The germline gives CDR1 LNHDA, CDR2 SQIVND (reference sequence). Original analysis: Amplification of reference gene primers provided the estimated nucleated cell counts. Repertoires were generated with immunoSEQ multiplex PCR, while TCRdb's copy carries only in-frame clones and drops some. That table supplies the V and J calls and clone size; D and trimming were determined from the DNA. There are under 75,000 clones in the sample; 65% to 85% occur only once, and roughly 6.8% lies in the top ten. The data derive from a study of blood T cell repertoires in COVID-19. In the study overall: Samples representing acute and convalescent COVID-19 were sourced from the United States, Italy and Spain. The cDNA or gDNA used as material had been derived from T cells, B-cell-depleted T cells, or PBMCs.

Source material: peripheral blood. The rearrangement uses TRBV19 and TRBJ1-5; 9 positions match TRBD1. The receptor was isolated from a human donor in a cohort sampled during active COVID-19. The chain's CDR3 is CASSITGTGHQPQHF. Here the CDR3 DNA reads TGTGCCAGTAGTATTACGGGGACAGGGCATCAGCCCCAGCATTTT. The full variable domain, its missing parts supplied by reference TRBV19 and TRBJ1-5, is DGGITQSPKYLFRKEGQNVTLSCEQNLNHDAMYWYRQDPGQGLRLIYYSQIVNDFQKGDIAEGYSVSREKKESFPLTVTSAQKNPTAFYLCASSITGTGHQPQHFGDGTRLSIL.